A single sample is the source of the 32 T cell receptor beta chains below, sequenced in a study of CD4 T cell repertoires and nickel. Each CDR3 protein is one row after TCRdb ran MiXCR on the RT-PCR reads. This table has about 620 distinct CDR3 sequences, approximately 40% appearing once. Sequenced input: CD4+ T cells from blood, not recorded whether cultured. The receptors originated from a human donor in a nickel allergy study, with or without nickel allergy (not recorded which). It is not recorded whether this sample comes from one donor or several.

The genes are TRBV24-1 and TRBJ1-3; no clear D. Per the germline V gene, CDR1 is KGHDR and CDR2 is SFDVKD. This CDR3 is built from 15 residues. Trimming took off 4 bases at V and 5 bases at J, with 14 bases between the two ends. The CDR3 DNA reads as TGTGCCACCAGTGAAGGCAGGAATCATAGAAACACCATATATTTT. Translated, it gives CATSEGRNHRNTIYF.

J is TRBJ2-1 and V is TRBV6-2 or TRBV6-3; either TRBD1 or TRBD2 may supply D (6 bases each). V dropped 6 bases and J dropped 0 bases, with 15 bases sitting between them. Germline assignment: CDR1 MNHEY and CDR2 SVGEGT. This CDR3 comprises 16 residues. CDR3 in amino acids: CASRPIGGGSYNEQFF. The CDR3 coding sequence is TGTGCCAGCAGGCCAATAGGGGGAGGCTCCTACAATGAGCAGTTCTTC.

This clonotype was recorded once. This chain joins TRBV5-5 and TRBJ1-1; no clear D gene. The germline V gene encodes CDR1 SGHKS and CDR2 YYEKEE (reference sequence). Trimming pared 0 bases from V and 0 bases from J, leaving 15 bases between. The CDR3 sequence is 17 residues long. CDR3 in amino acids: CASSLGPDPIMNTEAFF. CDR3 nucleotides: TGTGCCAGCAGCTTGGGTCCGGACCCGATAATGAACACTGAAGCTTTCTTT. Based on the CDR3 plus reference TRBV5-5 and TRBJ1-1, the full variable domain is DAGVTQSPTHLIKTRGQQVTLRCSPISGHKSVSWYQQVLGQGPQFIFQYYEKEERGRGNFPDRFSARQFPNYSSELNVNALLLGDSALYLCASSLGPDPIMNTEAFFGQGTRLTVV.

This clonotype was observed a single time. V gene TRBV7-8 combines with J gene TRBJ2-7; 7 positions agree with TRBD1. CDR1 is SGHVS, CDR2 FQNEAQ, per germline. Germline trimming cut 5 bases from V and 1 base from J; bases unmatched to any gene: 11. CDR3 length equals 16 residues. CDR3 sequence reads: CASSARGGQSSYEQYF. The CDR3 nucleotides read TGTGCCAGCAGCGCGAGAGGGGGACAGAGTTCCTACGAGCAGTACTTC.

This clonotype was seen a few times. This rearrangement joins TRBV5-5 to TRBJ1-5; 8 bases are shared with TRBD1. CDR3 length: 16 amino acids. Losses at the gene ends were 3 bases for V and 4 bases for J; bases not matched to a gene: 9. Germline V gene sequence: CDR1 SGHKS, CDR2 YYEKEE (reference sequence). The CDR3 sequence is CASSYDYTGGNQPQHF. The CDR3 nucleotides read TGTGCCAGCAGCTATGACTATACAGGGGGGAATCAGCCCCAGCATTTT.

V is TRBV6-5 and J is TRBJ2-5; tentative D call: TRBD2 (6 bases). Germline V lookup: CDR1 MNHEY, CDR2 SVGAGI. V lost 6 bases to trimming and J lost 5 bases, with 16 bases between them. There are 14 residues in the CDR3. Written as DNA, the CDR3 is TGTGCCAGCAGAGCCGGGAGAACTGGGGAGACCCAGTACTTC. Translating gives CASRAGRTGETQYF.

This clonotype was seen a few times. The chain uses TRBV6-5 and TRBJ2-7; 11 positions agree with TRBD1. There are 15 residues in the CDR3. The germline gives CDR1 MNHEY, CDR2 SVGAGI. V lost 2 bases and J lost 3; bases outside the gene matches: 3. The CDR3: CASSYQGQGGYEQYF. The CDR3 DNA reads as TGTGCCAGCAGTTACCAGGGACAGGGGGGCTACGAGCAGTACTTC.

This sequence joins TRBV12-3 or TRBV12-4 and TRBJ1-5, with D unclear. This CDR3 spans 14 amino acids. Trimming took off 4 bases at V and 4 bases at J, with 11 bases between the two ends. CDR3 protein: CASSYQGLNQPQHF. CDR3 coding DNA: TGTGCCAGCAGTTACCAAGGGTTGAATCAGCCCCAGCATTTT.

A few counts support this clonotype. CDR3 bases: TGTGCCAGCAGACAATCAAGAGGCGGCAGACAAGAGACCCAGTACTTC. Translated: CASRQSRGGRQETQYF. The chain is built from TRBV7-2 and TRBJ2-5; D is unresolved. The CDR3 covers 16 residues. Germline assignment: CDR1 SGHTA and CDR2 FQGNSA. The germline V and J ends were trimmed by 6 bases and 2 bases, with 19 bases remaining between them.

V is TRBV6-2 or TRBV6-3 and J is TRBJ2-2; TRBD1 might be the D (6 bases). V was cut by 2 bases and J by 0 bases, with 7 bases left in between. Germline CDR1 MNHEY, CDR2 SVGEGT. There are 15 residues in the CDR3. Here the CDR3 DNA reads TGTGCCAGCAGTTACGGGACATCGAACACCGGGGAGCTGTTTTTT. It codes for CASSYGTSNTGELFF.

This sequence joins TRBV7-8 and TRBJ1-1; 7 bases line up with TRBD1. The CDR3 contains 16 residues. From germline, CDR1 is SGHVS and CDR2 FQNEAQ. V was pared by 4 bases and J by 5 bases, with 13 bases of the junction left unmatched. CDR3 in DNA: TGTGCCAGCAGCTGGGCGACAGGGTCGAGGCGGACTGAAGCTTTCTTT. This translates into CASSWATGSRRTEAFF. Full variable domain (rest looked up from reference TRBV7-8 and TRBJ1-1): GAGVSQSPRYKVAKRGQDVALRCDPISGHVSLFWYQQALGQGPEFLTYFQNEAQLDKSGLPSDRFFAERPEGSVSTLKIQRTQQEDSAVYLCASSWATGSRRTEAFFGQGTRLTVV.

This clonotype was observed a handful of times. This sequence joins TRBV20-1 and TRBJ1-5; TRBD1 matches 7 bases. This CDR3 comprises 14 residues. The germline gives CDR1 DFQATT, CDR2 SNEGSKA (reference sequence). CDR3: CSARTGRSNQPQHF. For the CDR3, the DNA is TGCAGCGCCCGGACAGGCCGTAGCAATCAGCCCCAGCATTTT.

The V gene is TRBV7-6, the J gene TRBJ1-2, with 9 bases fitting TRBD1. This CDR3 spans 14 amino acids. J was trimmed by 2 bases and V by 5 bases; bases with no gene match: 3. Germline-derived CDR1 and CDR2 are SGHVS and FNYEAQ. The CDR3 DNA reads as TGTGCCAGCAGCATTGGACAGGGGAACTATGGCTACACCTTC. Residues: CASSIGQGNYGYTF.

The V and J genes are TRBV20-1 and TRBJ2-4; D possibly corresponds to TRBD2 (6 bases). Germline assignment: CDR1 DFQATT and CDR2 SNEGSKA (reference sequence). CDR3 length: 13 amino acids. Deletions cut 7 bases from V and 3 bases from J, with 13 bases between. DNA of the CDR3: TGCAGTGTCCCGGGAGACGACAAAAACATTCAGTACTTC. It specifies CSVPGDDKNIQYF.

The chain employs TRBV4-2 and TRBJ1-4; a possible D gene is TRBD1 (6 bases). The CDR3 covers 14 residues. The V gene lost 4 bases and the J gene lost 7 bases, with 13 bases spanning the gap. CDR1 is LGHNA, CDR2 YNFKEQ, per germline. This chain's CDR3 is CASSPRTATEKLFF. The DNA of the CDR3 is TGTGCCAGCAGCCCGCGGACAGCGACTGAAAAACTGTTTTTT.

Only a few counts were recorded for this clonotype. The chain carries TRBV6-1 and TRBJ1-1; no firm D call. V was pared by 6 bases and J by 2 bases, with 7 bases between. This CDR3 region has 12 residues. The germline V gene has CDR1 MNHNS and CDR2 SASEGT. CDR3 region: CASRGVNTEAFF. CDR3 in DNA: TGTGCCAGCAGGGGAGTAAACACTGAAGCTTTCTTT.

This clonotype was counted a few times. J is TRBJ2-3 and V is TRBV4-3; D is unresolved. Per germline, CDR1 LGHNA and CDR2 YSLEER. There are 16 residues in the CDR3. The V and J ends lost 0 bases and 1 base respectively, with 11 bases between them. CDR3 sequence (DNA): TGCGCCAGCAGCCAAGATAGTCACGGCCGCACAGATACGCAGTATTTT. Protein product: CASSQDSHGRTDTQYF.

V and J are TRBV27 and TRBJ2-5; D is ambiguous. There are 12 residues in the CDR3. From germline, CDR1 is MNHEY and CDR2 SMNVEV (reference sequence). V dropped 8 bases and J dropped 4 bases, with 11 bases sitting between them. CDR3 in amino acids: CASGWTGETQYF. The CDR3 bases are TGTGCCAGCGGTTGGACCGGAGAGACCCAGTACTTC.

This clonotype turned up a few times. The chain joins TRBV4-3 to TRBJ2-5; D is undetermined. CDR3 length equals 14 residues. Germline-derived CDR1 and CDR2 are LGHNA and YSLEER. V was trimmed by 0 bases and J by 2 bases, leaving 7 bases between them. The CDR3 protein is CASSQDLGQETQYF. CDR3 DNA: TGCGCCAGCAGCCAAGATTTGGGTCAAGAGACCCAGTACTTC.

The V gene is TRBV20-1, the J gene TRBJ2-3, with D tentatively TRBD1 (6 bases). The CDR3 is 12 residues long. With 6 bases removed from V and 6 bases from J, the gap between germline ends came to 13 bases. Looked up from germline, CDR1 is DFQATT and CDR2 is SNEGSKA (reference sequence). For the CDR3, the DNA is TGCAGTGCCAAACACAGGGCCGATACGCAGTATTTT. It is translated as CSAKHRADTQYF.

The CDR3 loop reads CASRRRGGQETQYF. In DNA form, the CDR3 reads TGTGCCAGCAGGCGGCGGGGGGGCCAAGAGACCCAGTACTTC. The chain uses TRBV6-2 or TRBV6-3 and TRBJ2-5; 9 bases align to TRBD2. The V and J ends lost 6 bases and 1 base, in that order; junction bases with no gene match: 3. Germline V gives CDR1 MNHEY, CDR2 SVGEGT. The CDR3 contains 14 residues.

J is TRBJ1-2 and V is TRBV12-3 or TRBV12-4; 7 nucleotides line up with TRBD1. Unmatched junction bases numbered 7, after V lost 6 bases and J lost 6 bases. This CDR3 is 13 amino acids long. CDR3 residues: CASSLQGRDGYTF. Here the CDR3 DNA reads TGTGCCAGCAGCCTACAGGGGCGGGATGGCTACACCTTC.

About this clonotype: The junction and the germline gene differ at one end; a read error may be behind it. The chain carries TRBV7-7 and TRBJ2-7, with 7 bases fitting TRBD1. The CDR3 length is 15 residues. CDR1 is SSHAT and CDR2 is FNYEAQ in the germline V gene (reference sequence). CDR3 nucleotide sequence: TGTGCTAGCAGCCCTCGACAGGGTCCGGGGTACGAGCAGTACTTC. Translated, it gives CASSPRQGPGYEQYF.

The chain is built from TRBV4-1 and TRBJ1-5; TRBD1 agrees at 7 bases. Unmatched junction bases numbered 5, after V lost 6 bases and J lost 0 bases. The CDR3 runs 15 residues. Germline CDR1 reads MGHRA; CDR2 reads YSYEKL. In nucleotides, the CDR3 is TGCGCCAGCAGTTTAAGGGGGCATAGCAATCAGCCCCAGCATTTT. The encoded protein is CASSLRGHSNQPQHF.

The genes are TRBV29-1 and TRBJ1-2, with 9 bases that match TRBD1. CDR3 size: 13 residues. V dropped 7 bases and J dropped 5; count of bases not matched to a gene: 8. Germline V gives CDR1 SQVTM, CDR2 ANQGSEA. This CDR3 reads CSAGQQGAYGYTF. CDR3 coding DNA: TGCAGCGCAGGTCAACAGGGGGCGTATGGCTACACCTTC.

The chain recombines TRBV7-2 with TRBJ2-5; 7 bases are a match to TRBD2. V was clipped by 8 bases and J by 2 bases; unmatched bases: 11. The CDR3 runs 15 residues. Per germline, CDR1 SGHTA and CDR2 FQGNSA. CDR3 sequence reads: CASGWAGVGQETQYF. The CDR3 region has the DNA TGTGCCAGCGGGTGGGCGGGGGTCGGGCAAGAGACCCAGTACTTC.

The chain joins TRBV4-3 to TRBJ1-6; TRBD1 agrees at 7 bases. Germline V CDR1 and CDR2: LGHNA, YSLEER. V was clipped by 4 bases and J by 5 bases; unmatched bases: 11. This CDR3 is 17 amino acids long. The CDR3 coding sequence is TGCGCCAGCAGCCCCCACGGGGAGGGGGCAAATAATTCACCCCTCCACTTT. This encodes CASSPHGEGANNSPLHF.

This clonotype was seen more than once but under ten times. The chain recombines TRBV28 with TRBJ1-5; 7 bases align to TRBD1. The CDR3 runs to 16 residues. From germline, CDR1 is MDHEN and CDR2 SYDVKM. The junction had 8 bases not matched to a gene; V was cut back by 5 bases and J by 1 base. The CDR3, as DNA: TGTGCCAGCAGTCCGCGACAGGGCGCGAGCAATCAGCCCCAGCATTTT. This encodes CASSPRQGASNQPQHF.

This chain joins TRBV11-2 and TRBJ2-3, with 11 bases that match TRBD1. The CDR3 contains 15 residues. Looked up from germline, CDR1 is SGHAT and CDR2 is FQNNGV. V was pared by 6 bases and J by 4 bases, with 6 bases of the junction left unmatched. The CDR3 sequence: CASRLGTGGADTQYF. DNA for the CDR3: TGTGCCAGCAGACTCGGGACAGGGGGAGCAGATACGCAGTATTTT.

This clonotype was seen a handful of times. V usage is TRBV20-1 and J usage is TRBJ1-5, with a tentative D call TRBD1 (5 bases). V shed 6 bases and J shed 0 bases, with 15 bases lying between them. This CDR3 is built from 15 residues. Germline CDR1 is DFQATT and CDR2 is SNEGSKA (reference sequence). The CDR3 sequence is CSAAGRRYSNQPQHF. DNA for the CDR3: TGCAGTGCCGCGGGGCGTCGCTATAGCAATCAGCCCCAGCATTTT.

The chain uses TRBV7-3 and TRBJ1-3; D not certain. Trimming removed 5 bases at V and 0 bases at J, with 17 bases between. The CDR3 is 17 amino acids. Germline V gene data show CDR1 as SGHTA and CDR2 as FQGTGA. Here the CDR3 reads CASSQGPVSSSGNTIYF. CDR3 sequence (DNA): TGTGCCAGCAGCCAAGGTCCGGTTTCTAGCTCTGGAAACACCATATATTTT.

V and J are TRBV7-2 and TRBJ2-7, with 7 bases fitting TRBD1. Germline V CDR1 and CDR2: SGHTA, FQGNSA. V lost 2 bases and J lost 0; bases outside the gene matches: 7. The CDR3 length is 16 residues. The DNA for the CDR3 is TGTGCCAGCAGCTTATCGTCCGGGGACAGCTCCTACGAGCAGTACTTC. Protein product: CASSLSSGDSSYEQYF.